One and the same sample provided the 23 T cell receptor beta chains below, sequenced in a study of tumor and adjacent non-tumor tissue in lung cancer. TCRbeta libraries were built with three rounds of nested PCR, modified from ARM-PCR. MiXCR, run by TCRdb on the multiplex PCR reads, gives a single entry per CDR3 protein. The table lists around 200,000 distinct CDR3 sequences, 70% to 75% of them singletons. No cell sorting was done before RNA was extracted from the tissue. Material: lung tumor tissue. The receptors stem from a man in his sixties with non-small cell lung cancer.

In the case of this clonotype: A read error may account for a junction end that differs from germline. The V and J genes are TRBV11-2 and TRBJ2-3; 7 bases are a match to TRBD2. Germline CDR1 reads SGHAT; CDR2 reads FQNNGV. The CDR3 totals 15 residues. CDR3 bases: TGTGCCAGCAGCTTAGGTGGGACTATCACAGATACCCAGTATTTT. Amino acid sequence: CASSLGGTITDTQYF.

A word on this clonotype: Just one base apart from a much larger clone, this may be a read error. The CDR3 coding sequence is TGCTCCACAGGGGACACAAATAATTCACCCCTCCACTTT. Protein product: CSTGDTNNSPLHF. The gene calls are TRBV20-1 and TRBJ1-6, with 7 bases identical to TRBD1. The germline gives CDR1 DFQATT, CDR2 SNEGSKA (reference sequence). The CDR3 is 13 amino acids.

Comments on this clonotype: A much more abundant neighbour one base away suggests this may be a read error. This chain uses TRBV11-3 with TRBJ2-3; 9 nucleotides agree with TRBD2. The CDR3 runs to 20 residues. The V segment lost 7 bases and the J segment 0 bases; nucleotides outside the gene matches: 20. CDR1 is SGHNT, CDR2 YENEEA, per germline. The CDR3 bases are TGTGCCAGCAACTTTCAGCTAGCGGTAAGCGGGAGGAATAGCACAGATACGCAGTATTTT. Its translation: CASNFQLAVSGRNSTDTQYF.

On this clonotype: The CDR3 ends on some other residue instead of the conserved phenylalanine or tryptophan, so this is likely a read error. The chain links TRBV6-5 to TRBJ2-7; 9 bases match TRBD1. Germline V lookup: CDR1 MNHEY, CDR2 SVGAGI. The CDR3 sequence is 13 residues long. The J segment lost 10 bases and the V segment lost 11 bases, leaving 15 bases of the junction unmatched. CDR3 coding DNA: TGTGCCGCCTCCCGGAGACAGGGGGGAGATCAGTACCTC. Amino acid sequence: CAASRRQGGDQYL.

As regards this clonotype: The junction shows a germline mismatch at one end, possibly a read error. The chain has TRBV7-9 and TRBJ2-3, with unresolved D. Per germline, CDR1 SEHNR and CDR2 FQNEAQ (reference sequence). The CDR3 covers 12 residues. The CDR3 nucleotides are TGTGCCAGCAGCCCGAACACAGATGCGCAGTATTTT. Amino acids: CASSPNTDAQYF.

Remarks on this clonotype: Since the CDR3 does not end with the conserved phenylalanine or tryptophan, this likely comes from a read error. J is TRBJ1-1 and V is TRBV11-2; a possible D gene is TRBD1 (6 bases). This CDR3 is 13 amino acids long. The V gene's germline CDR1 is SGHAT and CDR2 FQNNGV. V gave up 4 bases and J gave up 5 bases, with 11 bases separating them. CDR3 in DNA: TGTGCCAGCAGCTCTCAGGGGTGGACTGAAGCTTTCATT. Translated, it gives CASSSQGWTEAFI.

The chain has TRBV6-1 and TRBJ2-1, with D possibly being TRBD2 (6 bases). Per the germline V gene, CDR1 is MNHNS and CDR2 is SASEGT. The CDR3 has 13 residues. Trimming cost V 10 bases and J 10 bases, with 20 bases left between them. The CDR3 reads CAIIIGAGREQFF. The CDR3 DNA follows: TGTGCCATCATTATAGGGGCGGGAAGGGAGCAGTTCTTC.

About this clonotype: Compared with germline, one end of the junction differs, possibly owing to a read error. This chain connects TRBV11-3 to TRBJ2-5; D tentatively fits TRBD1 or TRBD2 (5 bases each). CDR3 length: 16 residues. Germline CDR1 and CDR2: SGHNT and YENEEA. The CDR3 region has the DNA TGTGTCAGCAGCTTAGTGATCGGGGCTAGCCAAGAGACCCAGTACTTC. It yields the protein CVSSLVIGASQETQYF.

Worth noting for this clonotype: With a much larger clone just one base away, this may be a read error. This chain joins TRBV6-2 or TRBV6-3 and TRBJ1-5; 11 nucleotides line up with TRBD1. The CDR3 spans 14 residues. Germline assignment: CDR1 MNHEY and CDR2 SVGEGT. Unmatched junction bases numbered 4, after V lost 11 bases and J lost 1 base. CDR3 nucleotides: TGTGCCTGCGGACAGGGGGCAAGCAATCAGCCCCAGCATTTT. It specifies CACGQGASNQPQHF.

As for this clonotype: Without the conserved terminal phenylalanine or tryptophan, this CDR3 likely stems from a read error. The chain is built from TRBV20-1 and TRBJ2-2, with D possibly matching TRBD2 (6 bases). Per the germline V gene, CDR1 is DFQATT and CDR2 is SNEGSKA (reference sequence). Trimming took off 3 bases at V and 1 base at J, with 9 bases between the two ends. CDR3 length: 14 residues. The CDR3 sequence is CSARSGWNTGELFS. The CDR3 DNA sequence: TGCAGTGCTAGGAGCGGGTGGAACACCGGGGAGCTGTTTTCT.

In the case of this clonotype: This clone may be a read error of a much larger clone one base away. The chain recombines TRBV6-1 with TRBJ1-5, with D possibly matching TRBD1 (5 bases). The CDR3 loop spans 13 amino acids. Germline CDR1 and CDR2: MNHNS and SASEGT. Trimming cost V 4 bases and J 9 bases, with 13 bases left between them. The CDR3 loop is CASSVTGTRPQHF. The DNA of the CDR3 is TGTGCCAGCAGTGTTACAGGAACTCGGCCCCAGCATTTT.

J is TRBJ2-3 and V is TRBV4-2; 7 bases are a match to TRBD1. The CDR3 sequence is 14 residues long. Per germline, CDR1 LGHNA and CDR2 YNFKEQ. Trimming took 5 bases from V and 5 from J; bases not matched to a gene: 7. CDR3 loop: CASSVGTAQDTQYF. In DNA form, the CDR3 reads TGTGCCAGCAGCGTCGGGACAGCCCAAGATACGCAGTATTTT.

Remarks on this clonotype: Relative to the germline gene, one junction end is altered; a read error may explain this. The chain uses TRBV14 and TRBJ2-5; D unresolved. This CDR3 is 15 amino acids long. Germline V gene data show CDR1 as SGHDN and CDR2 as FVKESK. The CDR3 DNA reads TGTGCCAGCAGTCAAGTTCTAGTCCAAGGGGAGACCCAGTACTTC. It translates to CASSQVLVQGETQYF.

Concerning this clonotype itself: Likely a read error: the CDR3 ends without its conserved phenylalanine or tryptophan. The rearrangement joins TRBV12-3 or TRBV12-4 to TRBJ2-5; 10 bases agree with TRBD1. The CDR3 length is 16 residues. Trimming removed 6 bases from V and 10 bases from J; junction bases left unmatched: 17. The chain's CDR3 is CASRPRQGANREVQYL. CDR3 bases: TGTGCCAGCAGACCCAGACAGGGGGCTAACCGAGAGGTCCAGTACCTC.

As regards this clonotype: This may be a read error, as it is one base from a much larger clone. The V gene is TRBV20-1, the J gene TRBJ2-7, with TRBD2 matching over 10 bases. Germline loops: CDR1 DFQATT, CDR2 SNEGSKA (reference sequence). CDR3 length: 16 amino acids. The junction had 14 bases not matched to a gene; V was cut back by 0 bases and J by 9 bases. The CDR3 DNA reads as TGCAGTGCTAGAGATACCGGGACTAGCGTTTCTGGCGGGCAGTACTTC. Protein product: CSARDTGTSVSGGQYF.

To note about this clonotype: With a much larger clone just one base away, this may be a read error. CDR3 nucleotide sequence: TGTGTCAGCAGGGGCAGTAACACTGAAGCTTTCTTT. This codes for CVSRGSNTEAFF. The chain links TRBV12-3 or TRBV12-4 to TRBJ1-1; maybe TRBD1 (6 bases). CDR3 length: 12 amino acids.

Details on this clonotype: A junction boundary mismatches the germline segment, possibly from a read error. The chain carries TRBV11-3 and TRBJ1-2; perhaps TRBD1 as D (6 bases). The CDR3 contains 14 residues. Germline V gene sequence: CDR1 SGHNT, CDR2 YENEEA. The CDR3 loop reads CASSFDQQGWGYTF. DNA of the CDR3: TGTGCCAGTAGCTTTGATCAACAGGGTTGGGGCTACACCTTC. Complete variable domain (other parts from reference TRBV11-3 and TRBJ1-2): EAGVVQSPRYKIIEKKQPVAFWCNPISGHNTLYWYLQNLGQGPELLIRYENEEAVDDSQLPKDRFSAERLKGVDSTLKIQPAELGDSAVYLCASSFDQQGWGYTFGSGTRLTVV.

This chain connects TRBV13 to TRBJ1-1; TRBD1 matches 10 bases. Germline values: CDR1 PRHDT, CDR2 FYEKMQ (reference sequence). V was pared by 5 bases and J by 4 bases, with 7 bases of the junction left unmatched. The CDR3 length is 15 residues. In nucleotides, the CDR3 is TGTGCCAGCAGCCTTTCGACAGGGGGCAGCACTGAAGCTTTCTTT. Protein: CASSLSTGGSTEAFF.

In its sample, this clonotype was seen many times. The chain uses TRBV4-2 and TRBJ2-7; 8 bases agree with TRBD2. Germline V CDR1 and CDR2: LGHNA, YNFKEQ. The CDR3 runs to 14 residues. Trimming cost V 4 bases and J 9 bases; bases outside gene matches: 11. This CDR3 reads CASSPQRGQPPQYF. CDR3 bases: TGTGCCAGCAGCCCCCAGCGGGGGCAGCCCCCGCAGTACTTC.

The sample holds one count of this clonotype. This chain uses TRBV4-2 with TRBJ1-1; D is undetermined. Germline values: CDR1 LGHNA, CDR2 YNFKEQ. V gave up 3 bases and J gave up 2 bases, with 19 bases separating them. This CDR3 has 17 amino acids. The CDR3 nucleotides read TGTGCCAGCAGCCATATCTTTCTGGACCTCATAAACACTGAAGCTTTCTTT. Translation: CASSHIFLDLINTEAFF.

As concerns this clonotype: This CDR3 is missing its conserved last phenylalanine or tryptophan, likely due to a read error. The J gene is TRBJ2-7, the V gene TRBV11-3; perhaps TRBD2 as D (5 bases). The germline gives CDR1 SGHNT, CDR2 YENEEA. V dropped 4 bases and J dropped 1 base, with 8 bases sitting between them. The length of the CDR3 is 13 residues. As DNA, the CDR3 is TGTGCCAGCAGCTCGGGATGGTCCTACGAGCAGTACATC. Translation: CASSSGWSYEQYI.

The V gene is TRBV12-3 or TRBV12-4, the J gene TRBJ1-2, with TRBD1 as a possible D gene (5 bases). V gave up 6 bases and J gave up 2 bases, with 10 bases separating them. The length of the CDR3 is 13 residues. The CDR3: CASSSRQNYGYTF. CDR3 bases: TGTGCCAGCAGCTCACGACAGAACTATGGCTACACCTTC.

A note on this clonotype: The conserved phenylalanine or tryptophan normally closing the CDR3 is absent here, so this likely arose from a read error. This rearrangement joins TRBV4-3 to TRBJ2-3; 10 bases line up with TRBD1. Germline loops: CDR1 LGHNA, CDR2 YSLEER. The CDR3 covers 15 residues. The DNA of the CDR3 is TGCGCTAGCAGCCAGGGACAGGGGCAGTCAGATACGCAGTATTCT. It yields the protein CASSQGQGQSDTQYS.